This T cell receptor (beta chain) stems from a study of regulatory T cells in long-lasting Graves disease. Time point in this sample: newly diagnosed GD, antithyroid drugs for less than 3 months. PBMCs provided the RNA from which the TCR library was made. The length of the CDR3 is 15 residues. CDR1 and CDR2 from the germline V gene are SGHDT and YYEEEE. This clonotype was recorded many times. Germline is not matched at one junction end, which may reflect a read error. Both iRepertoire HTBI primers and Arm-PCR of CDR3 regions were used to build the TCR beta libraries. In the authors' methods: Identification across samples found more than 55 TRBV and around 15 TRBJ segments. One entry per CDR3 protein, called by TCRdb with MiXCR from the multiplex PCR reads. The V and J calls and clone size come from TCRdb's table, not from the authors' own analysis. The sample contains fewer than 550,000 distinct CDR3 sequences, about 16% of which appear only once.

This same sample was also taken into another study, of T cells in Graves' hyperthyroidism and ophthalmopathy. That work contributes: The study defined stable Graves' hyperthyroidism as no ophthalmopathy progression within 18 months. Ophthalmopathy was told apart from stable hyperthyroidism by a 13 V-J model.

Sequenced here: peripheral blood mononuclear cells (PBMCs), sampled at new diagnosis, from a patient treated with antithyroid drugs. The TCR sequence derives from a woman between 18 and 30 years old with Graves disease. The rearrangement uses TRBV5-6 and TRBJ2-3; D remains unclear. Here the CDR3 reads CASSSRTSGTDTQYF. The CDR3 nucleotides read TGTGCCAGCAGCTCCCGGACCTCTGGCACAGATACGCAATATTTT.